Below, one TCR beta chain is given with its context. Its target antigen remains unknown. Per-base quality was not reported, and no clone a single base away is much larger than it. This sample stems from a study of CD8 T cells in Susac syndrome (dated by TCRdb to between 2018 and 2021). Turning to the overall study: Of the Susac syndrome patients who were sequenced, roughly 6 had clinically active disease and fewer than ten were in clinical remission. At blood withdrawal, Susac syndrome patients were therapy-naive, treated with corticosteroids (with IVIg additionally given to some), or treated with IVIg alone. Whether CD8+ T cell activation and differentiation in Susac syndrome was antigen driven was tested using repertoire sequencing.

General study outcomes and caveats: The number of individuals in the TCR sequencing and HLA analysis was acknowledged as relatively small. The CD4+ T cell repertoire of patients with Susac syndrome showed no detectable clonal expansion.

RNA was extracted using the RNeasy kit, and roughly 0.5 to 1 ug of the RNA was reverse transcribed with random hexamers. TCR beta CDR3 regions were amplified with the immunoSEQ multiplex PCR assay covering 54 Vbeta and 13 Jbeta segments. To correct PCR amplification bias, a synthetic template baseline was used for both primer optimization and computational correction. The study's processing was this. Reads were annotated to V, D and J genes according to IMGT and were analyzed with immunoSEQ Analyzer, with only productive sequences retained. Clonality was computed as one minus Shannon entropy normalized by log2 of the number of productive unique sequences. Public and private clones were assessed among the 100 most prevalent clones of each patient and control. A clone was defined as Susac-specific if it was absent from the healthy and MS cohorts, from over 1,000 published viral clones and from other ImmuneACCESS disease sequences. In TCRdb, the public reads were trimmed at Q25 with fastp and aligned with MiXCR, with productive beta chains retained. When rows share a CDR3 protein, they turn into one entry using the most common DNA and genes. TCRdb's processing, not the authors', yielded these V and J calls. The sample records some 190,000 distinct CDR3 sequences, approximately 94% of which are singletons. Approximately 0.15% of the sample goes to the ten largest clones.

Relative to germline, V is 4 bases shorter and J is 5 bases shorter, with 18 bases between their ends. Based on the germline V gene (reference sequence), the CDR1 and CDR2 sequences are SEHNR and FQNEAQ. Counted from cysteine to phenylalanine, this CDR3 has 15 amino acids. The sequence is cut down to CDR3 DNA, 45 bases in frame from base 1. High-throughput TCR beta sequencing profiled peripheral blood CD8+ and CD4+ T cells from healthy donors, Susac syndrome patients and multiple sclerosis patients. The Susac syndrome patients fulfilled recently defined diagnostic criteria for either definite or probable disease. Bulk CD8+ and CD4+ T cells were purified by magnetic negative isolation, whereas CD8+ TEMRA cells were enriched by FACS. Blood was collected in EDTA tubes and processed within 24 hours, with PBMCs isolated through density gradient centrifugation. PBMCs intended for TCR sequencing were cryopreserved in liquid nitrogen and were subsequently thawed in a 37 degrees C water bath. The sorted or isolated CD4+, CD8+ and CD8+ TEMRA cells reached a purity of at least 90%.

Sequencing was carried out using CD4+ T cells from PBMCs. The rearrangement combines TRBV7-9 with TRBJ2-7; the D gene cannot be resolved beyond TRBD1 or TRBD2, each matching 5 bases. This TCR was sampled from a human donor with Susac syndrome. The CDR3 here reads CASSSGDPRIHEQYF. In nucleotides, the sequence is TGTGCCAGCAGCTCCGGGGACCCCAGGATCCACGAGCAGTACTTC.